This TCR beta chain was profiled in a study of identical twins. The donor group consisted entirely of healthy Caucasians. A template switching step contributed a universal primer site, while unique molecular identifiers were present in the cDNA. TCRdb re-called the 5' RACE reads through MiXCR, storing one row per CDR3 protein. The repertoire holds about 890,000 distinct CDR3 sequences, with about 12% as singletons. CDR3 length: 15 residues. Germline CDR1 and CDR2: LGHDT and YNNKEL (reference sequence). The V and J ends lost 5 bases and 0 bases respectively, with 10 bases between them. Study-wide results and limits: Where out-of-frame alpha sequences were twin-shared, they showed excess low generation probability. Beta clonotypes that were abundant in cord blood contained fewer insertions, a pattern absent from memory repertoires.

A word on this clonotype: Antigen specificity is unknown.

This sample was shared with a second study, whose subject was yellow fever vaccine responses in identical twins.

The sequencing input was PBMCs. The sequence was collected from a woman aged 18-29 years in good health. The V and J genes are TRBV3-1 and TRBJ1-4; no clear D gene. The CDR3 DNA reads TGTGCCAGCAGCTTCCACAGTGCAACTAATGAAAAACTGTTTTTT. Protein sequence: CASSFHSATNEKLFF.